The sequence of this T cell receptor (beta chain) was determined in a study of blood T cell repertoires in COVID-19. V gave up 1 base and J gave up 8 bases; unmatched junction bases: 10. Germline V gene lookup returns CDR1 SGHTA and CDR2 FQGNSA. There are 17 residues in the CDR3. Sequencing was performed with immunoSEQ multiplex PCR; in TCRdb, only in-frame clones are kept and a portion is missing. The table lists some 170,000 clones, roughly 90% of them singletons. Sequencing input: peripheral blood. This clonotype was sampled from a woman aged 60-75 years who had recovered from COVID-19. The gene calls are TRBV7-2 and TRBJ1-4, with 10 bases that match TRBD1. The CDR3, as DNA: TGTGCCAGCAGCTTAGTAGACCCGGGACAGGGGCTAGAAAAACTGTTTTTT. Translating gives CASSLVDPGQGLEKLFF.